The source of this T cell receptor (beta chain) is a study of T cell responses to AZD1222 COVID-19 vaccine. Doses given second, at about 4 or about 12 weeks, were pooled. The study's findings and limits: With two AZD1222 doses given, Spike-specific TCR breadth and depth both rose. White British ancestry dominated among donors, who included more females, and clonal diversity was possibly underestimated.

TCRdb's table, derived via immunoSEQ multiplex PCR, lists solely in-frame clones and lacks some. The table has over 110,000 clones, 90% seen once; the top ten hold around 1.6%. This clone appeared a single time. What it recognizes is unknown. This material consisted of peripheral blood, taken 28 days after the second AZD1222 dose. The source is an adult who received the AZD1222 COVID-19 vaccine.

The DNA for the CDR3 is TGTGCCAGCAGTCGGAGTCCAGGGAGGAACACTGAAGCTTTCTTT. Translating it yields CASSRSPGRNTEAFF. This chain connects TRBV2 to TRBJ1-1, with TRBD1 as a possible D gene (5 bases). The CDR3 totals 15 residues. The germline V gene encodes CDR1 SNHLY and CDR2 FYNNEI. V was pared by 5 bases and J by 1 base, with 14 bases between.